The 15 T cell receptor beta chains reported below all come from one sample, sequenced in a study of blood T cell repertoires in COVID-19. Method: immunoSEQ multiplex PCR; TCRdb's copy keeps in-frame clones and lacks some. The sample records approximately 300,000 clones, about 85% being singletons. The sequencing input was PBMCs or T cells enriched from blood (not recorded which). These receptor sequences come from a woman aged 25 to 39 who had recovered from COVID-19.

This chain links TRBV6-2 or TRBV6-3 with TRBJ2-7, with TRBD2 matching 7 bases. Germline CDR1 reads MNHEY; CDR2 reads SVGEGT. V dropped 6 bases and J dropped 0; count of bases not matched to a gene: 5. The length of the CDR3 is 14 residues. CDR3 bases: TGTGCCAGCAGCTCGGGGGGACTCTCCTACGAGCAGTACTTC. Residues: CASSSGGLSYEQYF.

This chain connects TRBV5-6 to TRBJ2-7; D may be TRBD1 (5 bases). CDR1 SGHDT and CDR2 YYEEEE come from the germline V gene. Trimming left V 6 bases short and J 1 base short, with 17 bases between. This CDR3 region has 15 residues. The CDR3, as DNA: TGTGCCAGCATCTCCCAGGGCCCCCCATCCTACGAGCAGTACTTC. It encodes CASISQGPPSYEQYF. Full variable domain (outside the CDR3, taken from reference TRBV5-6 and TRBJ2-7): DAGVTQSPTHLIKTRGQQVTLRCSPKSGHDTVSWYQQALGQGPQFIFQYYEEEERQRGNFPDRFSGHQFPNYSSELNVNALLLGDSALYLCASISQGPPSYEQYFGPGTRLTVT.

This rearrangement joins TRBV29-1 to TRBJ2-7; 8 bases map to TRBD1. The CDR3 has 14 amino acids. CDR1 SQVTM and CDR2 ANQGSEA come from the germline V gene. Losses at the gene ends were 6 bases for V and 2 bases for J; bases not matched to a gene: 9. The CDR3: CSVQQGAGPYEQYF. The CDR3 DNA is TGCAGCGTACAGCAGGGGGCCGGACCCTACGAGCAGTACTTC.

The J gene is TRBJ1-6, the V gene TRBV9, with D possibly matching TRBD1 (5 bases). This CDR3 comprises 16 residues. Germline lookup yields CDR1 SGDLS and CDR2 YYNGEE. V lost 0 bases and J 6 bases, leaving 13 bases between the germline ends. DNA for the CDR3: TGTGCCAGCAGCGTAGGTGGGGGGATTAGTAATTCACCCCTCCACTTT. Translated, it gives CASSVGGGISNSPLHF. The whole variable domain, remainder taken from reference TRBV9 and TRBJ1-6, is DSGVTQTPKHLITATGQRVTLRCSPRSGDLSVYWYQQSLDQGLQFLIQYYNGEERAKGNILERFSAQQFPDLHSELNLSSLELGDSALYFCASSVGGGISNSPLHFGNGTRLTVT.

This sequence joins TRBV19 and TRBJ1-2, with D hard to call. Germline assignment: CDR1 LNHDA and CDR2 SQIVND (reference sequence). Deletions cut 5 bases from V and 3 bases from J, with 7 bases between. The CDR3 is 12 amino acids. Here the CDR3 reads CASSQDYYGYTF. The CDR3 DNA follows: TGTGCCAGTAGTCAGGACTACTATGGCTACACCTTC.

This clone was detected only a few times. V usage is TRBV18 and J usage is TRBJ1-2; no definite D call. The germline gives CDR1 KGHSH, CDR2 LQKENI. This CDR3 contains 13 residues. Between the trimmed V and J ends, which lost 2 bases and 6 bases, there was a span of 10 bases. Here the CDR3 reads CASSPRQEDGYTF. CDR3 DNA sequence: TGTGCCAGCTCACCAAGGCAAGAGGATGGCTACACCTTC.

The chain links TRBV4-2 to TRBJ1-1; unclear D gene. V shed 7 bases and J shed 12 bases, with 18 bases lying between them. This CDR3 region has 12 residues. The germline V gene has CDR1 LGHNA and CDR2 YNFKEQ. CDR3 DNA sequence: TGTGCCAGCACCGGCCGCGGGAGTGAGTCTTTCTTT. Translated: CASTGRGSESFF.

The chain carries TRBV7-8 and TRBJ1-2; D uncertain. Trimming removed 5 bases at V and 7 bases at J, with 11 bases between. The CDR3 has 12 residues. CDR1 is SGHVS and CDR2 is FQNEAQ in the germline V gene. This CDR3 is CASSLSEGGYTF. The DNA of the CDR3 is TGTGCCAGCAGCCTTTCGGAGGGTGGCTACACCTTC.

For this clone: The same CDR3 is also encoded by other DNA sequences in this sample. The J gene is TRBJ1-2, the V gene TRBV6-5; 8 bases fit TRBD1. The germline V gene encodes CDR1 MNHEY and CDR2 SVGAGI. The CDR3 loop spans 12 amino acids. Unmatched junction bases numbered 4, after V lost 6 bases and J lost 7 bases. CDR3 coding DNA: TGTGCCAGCAGACGGACAGGGTTTGGCTACACCTTC. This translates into CASRRTGFGYTF.

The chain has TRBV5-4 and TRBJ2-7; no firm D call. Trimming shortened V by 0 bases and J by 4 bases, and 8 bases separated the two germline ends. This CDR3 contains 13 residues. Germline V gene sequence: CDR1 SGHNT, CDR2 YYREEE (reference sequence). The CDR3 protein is CASSLGSGYEQYF. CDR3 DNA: TGTGCCAGCAGCTTGGGATCCGGGTACGAGCAGTACTTC. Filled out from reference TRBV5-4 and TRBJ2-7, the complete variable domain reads ETGVTQSPTHLIKTRGQQVTLRCSSQSGHNTVSWYQQALGQGPQFIFQYYREEENGRGNFPPRFSGLQFPNYSSELNVNALELDDSALYLCASSLGSGYEQYFGPGTRLTVT.

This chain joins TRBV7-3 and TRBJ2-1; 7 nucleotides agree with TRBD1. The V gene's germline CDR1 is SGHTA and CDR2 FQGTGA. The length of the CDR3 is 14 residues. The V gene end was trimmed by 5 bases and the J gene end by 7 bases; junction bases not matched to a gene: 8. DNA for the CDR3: TGTGCCAGCAGCACCGTAGGGGGCTTAAATGAGCAGTTCTTC. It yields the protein CASSTVGGLNEQFF.

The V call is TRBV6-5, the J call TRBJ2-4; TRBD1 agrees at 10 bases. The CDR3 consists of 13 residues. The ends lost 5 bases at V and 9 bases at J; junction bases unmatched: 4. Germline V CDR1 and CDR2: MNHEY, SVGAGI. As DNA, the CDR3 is TGTGCCAGCAGTACGCGGACAGGGGGCATTCAGTACTTC. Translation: CASSTRTGGIQYF.

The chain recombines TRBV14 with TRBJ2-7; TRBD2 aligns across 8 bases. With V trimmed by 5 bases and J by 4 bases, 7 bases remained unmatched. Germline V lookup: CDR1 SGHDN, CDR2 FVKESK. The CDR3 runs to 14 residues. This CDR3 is CASSIAGGRYEQYF. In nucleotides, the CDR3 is TGTGCCAGCAGCATTGCGGGGGGCAGATACGAGCAGTACTTC.

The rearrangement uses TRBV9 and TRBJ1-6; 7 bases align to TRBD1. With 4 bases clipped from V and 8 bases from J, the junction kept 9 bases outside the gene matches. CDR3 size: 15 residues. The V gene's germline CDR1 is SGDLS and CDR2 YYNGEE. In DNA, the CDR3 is TGTGCCAGCAGCCCCGAGACAGGGCCCTATTCACCCCTCCACTTT. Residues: CASSPETGPYSPLHF.

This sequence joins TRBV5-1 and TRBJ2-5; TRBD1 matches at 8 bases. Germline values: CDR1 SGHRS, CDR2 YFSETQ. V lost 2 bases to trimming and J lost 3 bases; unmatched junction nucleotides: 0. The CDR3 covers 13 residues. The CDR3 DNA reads TGCGCCAGCAGCTTACAGGGGGAAGAGACCCAGTACTTC. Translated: CASSLQGEETQYF.